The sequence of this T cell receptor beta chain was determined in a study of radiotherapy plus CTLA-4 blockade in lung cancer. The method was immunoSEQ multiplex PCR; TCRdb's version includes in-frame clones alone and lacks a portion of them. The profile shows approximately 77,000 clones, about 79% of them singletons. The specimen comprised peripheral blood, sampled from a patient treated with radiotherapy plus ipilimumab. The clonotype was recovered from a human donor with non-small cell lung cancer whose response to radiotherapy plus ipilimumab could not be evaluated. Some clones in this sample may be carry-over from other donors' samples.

The CDR3 region is CAISGTLGGTDTQYF. CDR3 DNA: TGTGCCATCAGTGGGACCCTCGGGGGCACAGATACGCAGTATTTT. This sequence joins TRBV10-3 and TRBJ2-3, with D possibly being TRBD2 (5 bases). Per germline, CDR1 ENHRY and CDR2 SYGVKD. The CDR3 has 15 amino acids. Trimming cost V 4 bases and J 1 base, with 12 bases left between them.